This record looks at one TCR beta chain sequence and its context. This clonotype was recorded many times. The target of this receptor is not known. Base qualities are not provided; no much larger clone lies one nucleotide away. Every donor in the study was a healthy Caucasian. Three pairs of female monozygotic twins, all aged roughly 18 to 29 years, were included in the twin cohort. CD4+ and CD8+ T cell populations were isolated with positive isolation kits from Invitrogen. The data stem from a study of identical twins listed by TCRdb under 2016. Broadly, across the study: To test whether fetal clonotypes persist, this study deep-sequenced TCR alpha and beta repertoires from monozygotic twins, from unrelated adults of various ages, and from cord blood. To rule out contamination, replicate twin experiments were performed at different times with different library preparation protocols.

The CDR1 and CDR2 encoded by the germline V gene are SNHLY and FYNNEI. CDR3 length: 12 amino acids, cysteine to phenylalanine. Only CDR3 DNA remains: 36 bases, in frame from the first base. V is pared back by 7 bases and J by 3 bases, with 10 bases lying between the germline termini. On the study overall, not on this receptor specifically: Abundant cord blood beta clonotypes carried fewer insertions; young adult naive repertoires showed a weaker similar trend, while memory repertoires showed none. Compared with coincidental sharing between unrelated individuals, out-of-frame TCR alpha sequences shared between twins showed an excess of sequences with low generation probability. In monozygotic twins, out-of-frame TCR alpha sharing was systematically underestimated by recombination models, although the models agreed with sharing between unrelated individuals. A weaker excess of twin sharing was found in beta out-of-frame sequences because the signal-to-noise ratio was lowered by fewer shared sequences. Because the same donors could not be followed over many years, conclusions were based on cross-sectional statistical analysis. Zero-insertion analyses could be partly confounded by invariant T cells such as MAIT and iNKT, though diverse VJ usage argued against such confounding for most clonotypes.

Library prep was done by 5' RACE. Sequencing was carried out with an Illumina HiSeq 2000. Template switching added a universal primer binding site, and the final cDNA carried a unique molecular identifier that allowed TCR cDNA molecules to be counted accurately. First-strand cDNA for TCR alpha and beta chains was synthesized from specific primers in the conserved constant-segment region. To control for contamination, every cDNA library carried two barcodes: a SMART-Mk sample barcode plus Illumina barcodes. TruSeq adapter sequences, together with Illumina sample barcodes, were added in two successive PCR steps. Sequencing of the TCR alpha and beta cDNA libraries was done on the Illumina HiSeq platform using custom primers. The published analysis was carried out like this. MiGEC was used to process raw reads and extract unique molecular identifiers, and MiXCR was used to find CDR3 positions. For each individual, recombination models were inferred using an EM algorithm with the repgenHMM and IGoR tools. The analysis of shared clonotypes was done with the tcR package in R, with sharing normalized by the product of cloneset sizes. Out-of-frame nonproductive sequences were analyzed to study raw recombination free of thymic and clonal selection effects. TCRdb itself trimmed the public reads at Q25 with fastp, ran MiXCR and retained productive beta chains. Each record represents a unique CDR3 protein, reported with the most common genes and DNA among its rows. These V and J calls originate from TCRdb's pipeline instead of the authors' own analysis. The sample table records approximately 230,000 distinct CDR3 sequences; 5% to 7% of these occur just once. 13% to 15% of the sample goes to the ten largest clones.

The data were also submitted as part of a second study, on T cells expressing NK-cell markers. As noted in the second study: In sorted CD3+CD56+NKG2C+, CD3+CD56+NKG2C- and CD3+CD56-NKG2C+ T-cell subsets from roughly 8 donors, TCR beta-chain repertoires were profiled. Among the eight sequenced donors, only one was HCMV-seronegative, while the other seven were HCMV-seropositive. In several experiments an anti-gammadeltaTCR antibody was added to restrict sorting to alphabetaTCR-expressing T cells. In six donors, the dominant CD3+CD56+NKG2C+ clonotypes were among the top 10 CD8+ clonotypes and accounted for 1.0-7.0% of CD8+ T cells. Those dominant clonotypes were again the most abundant among CD3+CD56-NKG2C+ cells in a handful of donors, at roughly 28.3-65%. Whether the expanded NKG2C-expressing T cell clones were specific for HCMV antigens was left unclear. The study sequenced eight donors, all healthy volunteers chosen at random: three men and five women. HCMV-specific IgG was detected in serum with a commercial ELISA kit to determine HCMV serostatus. Reads were demultiplexed and grouped by UMI with MIGEC, and clonotypes were assembled and quantified with MiTCR. To exclude erroneous sequences, any TCR cDNA sequence not supported by at least two reads was discarded. The tcR package was used for downstream repertoire analysis, and clonotypes were matched between fractions using CDR3 nucleotide sequence together with V segment. Antigen specificity was annotated against VDJdb with VDJmatch, allowing one amino acid substitution in CDR3.

Sequenced: CD8+ T cells sorted from blood. The rearrangement combines TRBV2 with TRBJ2-7; the D gene is not confidently resolved. This receptor was obtained from a woman in her late teens or twenties in good health. The DNA is TGTGCCAGCATCGGCTCCTTCTACGAGCAGTACTTC. It is translated as CASIGSFYEQYF.